This T cell receptor beta chain came from a study of spatial heterogeneity in lung cancer. General study findings and limits: Blood carried ubiquitous expanded tumor TCRs more at resection than follow-up.

TCRdb called the 5' RACE reads again in MiXCR, with one record for every CDR3 protein. The sample lists approximately 40,000 distinct CDR3 sequences, around 6.8% occurring once. Note on this clonotype: Its antigen is unidentified.

Time point described: sample taken at primary tumor resection. A total of approximately 69 untreated early-stage non-small cell lung cancer patients served as donors. The length of the CDR3 is 16 residues. The germline V gene has CDR1 SGHRS and CDR2 YFSETQ. Germline trimming cut 0 bases from V and 4 bases from J; bases unmatched to any gene: 9. The material sequenced was PBMCs, taken at surgery. V is TRBV5-1 and J is TRBJ2-5; TRBD2 matches at 7 bases. The clonotype comes from a female donor with early-stage non-small cell lung cancer. Here the CDR3 DNA reads TGCGCCAGCAGCTTGGTCTCGGGAGGTTTGGGAGAGACCCAGTACTTC. This gives the protein CASSLVSGGLGETQYF.